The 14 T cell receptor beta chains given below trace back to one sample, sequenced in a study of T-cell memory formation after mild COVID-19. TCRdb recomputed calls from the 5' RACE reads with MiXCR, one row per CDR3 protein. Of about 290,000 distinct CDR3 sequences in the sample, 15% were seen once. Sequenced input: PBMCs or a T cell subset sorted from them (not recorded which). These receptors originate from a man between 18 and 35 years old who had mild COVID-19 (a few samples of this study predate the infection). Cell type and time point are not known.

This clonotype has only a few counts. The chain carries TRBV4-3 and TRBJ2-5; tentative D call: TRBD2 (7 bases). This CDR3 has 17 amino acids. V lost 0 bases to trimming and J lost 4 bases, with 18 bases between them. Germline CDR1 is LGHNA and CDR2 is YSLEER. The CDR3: CASSQDWSGGLTETQYF. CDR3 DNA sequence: TGCGCCAGCAGCCAAGATTGGTCGGGGGGCCTAACAGAGACCCAGTACTTC.

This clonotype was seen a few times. The CDR3 DNA is TGTGCCAGCAGTCTCTCCGACTCATCAGATACGCAGTATTTT. As protein: CASSLSDSSDTQYF. The V gene is TRBV6-5, the J gene TRBJ2-3; D is ambiguous. Between the trimmed V and J ends, which lost 5 bases and 4 bases, there was a span of 13 bases. CDR1 and CDR2 (germline): MNHEY, SVGAGI. The CDR3 sequence is 14 residues long.

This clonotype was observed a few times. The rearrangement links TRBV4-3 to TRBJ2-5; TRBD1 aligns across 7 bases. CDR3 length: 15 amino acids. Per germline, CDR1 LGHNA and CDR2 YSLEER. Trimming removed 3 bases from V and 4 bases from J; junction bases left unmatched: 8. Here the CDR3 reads CASSHGVDRTETQYF. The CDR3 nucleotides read TGCGCCAGCAGCCACGGGGTGGACAGGACAGAGACCCAGTACTTC.

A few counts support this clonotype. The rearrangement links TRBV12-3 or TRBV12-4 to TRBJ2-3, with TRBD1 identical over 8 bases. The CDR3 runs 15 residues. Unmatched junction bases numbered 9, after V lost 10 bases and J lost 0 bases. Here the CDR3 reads CATAGGQTSTDTQYF. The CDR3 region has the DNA TGTGCCACCGCAGGGGGCCAGACTAGCACAGATACGCAGTATTTT.

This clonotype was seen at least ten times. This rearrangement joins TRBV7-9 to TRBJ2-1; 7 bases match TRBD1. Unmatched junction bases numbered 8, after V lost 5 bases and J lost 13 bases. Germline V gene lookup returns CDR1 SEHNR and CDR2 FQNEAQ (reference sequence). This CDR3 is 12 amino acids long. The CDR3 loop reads CASSTRDSNQFF. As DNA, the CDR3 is TGTGCCAGCAGCACAAGGGACAGCAATCAGTTCTTC.

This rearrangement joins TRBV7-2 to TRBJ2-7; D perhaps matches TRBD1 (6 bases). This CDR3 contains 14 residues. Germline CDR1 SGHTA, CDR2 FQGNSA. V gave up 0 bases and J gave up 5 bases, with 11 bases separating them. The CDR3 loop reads CASSLARGHHEQYF. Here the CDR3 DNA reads TGTGCCAGCAGCTTAGCGAGGGGACACCACGAGCAGTACTTC.

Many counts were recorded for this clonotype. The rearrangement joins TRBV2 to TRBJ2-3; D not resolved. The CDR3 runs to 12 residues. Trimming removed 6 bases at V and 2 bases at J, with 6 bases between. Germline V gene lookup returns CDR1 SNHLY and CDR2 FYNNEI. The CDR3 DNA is TGTGCCAGCAGGCCCCTCACAGATACGCAGTATTTT. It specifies CASRPLTDTQYF.

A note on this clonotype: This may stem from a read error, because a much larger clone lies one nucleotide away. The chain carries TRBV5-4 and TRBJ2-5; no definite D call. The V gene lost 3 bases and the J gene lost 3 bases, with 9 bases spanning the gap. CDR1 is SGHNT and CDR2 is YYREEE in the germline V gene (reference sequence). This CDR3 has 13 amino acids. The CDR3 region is CASSWPYEETQYF. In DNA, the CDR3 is TGTGCCAGCAGCTGGCCGTACGAAGAGACCCAGTACTTC.

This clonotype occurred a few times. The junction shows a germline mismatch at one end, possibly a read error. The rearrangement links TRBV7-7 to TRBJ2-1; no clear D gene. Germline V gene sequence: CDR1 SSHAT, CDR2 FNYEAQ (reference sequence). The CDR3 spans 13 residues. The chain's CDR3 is CASSLSLYNEQFF. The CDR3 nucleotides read TGTGCTAGCAGCTTGAGCCTGTACAATGAGCAGTTCTTC.

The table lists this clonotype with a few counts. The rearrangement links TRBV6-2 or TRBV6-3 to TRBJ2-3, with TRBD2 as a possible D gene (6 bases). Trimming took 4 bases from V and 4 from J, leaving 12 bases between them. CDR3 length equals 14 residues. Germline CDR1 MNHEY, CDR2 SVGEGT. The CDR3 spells CASSSHGEADTQYF. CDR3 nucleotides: TGTGCCAGCAGTTCCCATGGGGAGGCAGATACGCAGTATTTT.

The CDR3 nucleotides read TGCGCCAGCAGCCACCACGGGACCGCCGAAGACCCCCTCCACTTT. Translation gives CASSHHGTAEDPLHF. This chain links TRBV4-1 with TRBJ1-6; D might be TRBD1 (5 bases). V dropped 3 bases and J dropped 13 bases, with 19 bases sitting between them. Germline lookup yields CDR1 MGHRA and CDR2 YSYEKL. CDR3 length: 15 amino acids.

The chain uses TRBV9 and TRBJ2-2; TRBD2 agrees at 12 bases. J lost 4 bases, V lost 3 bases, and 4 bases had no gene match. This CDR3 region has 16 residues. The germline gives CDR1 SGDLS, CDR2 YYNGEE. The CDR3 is CASSDRTSGATGELFF. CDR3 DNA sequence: TGTGCCAGCAGCGACCGGACTAGCGGGGCCACCGGGGAGCTGTTTTTT.

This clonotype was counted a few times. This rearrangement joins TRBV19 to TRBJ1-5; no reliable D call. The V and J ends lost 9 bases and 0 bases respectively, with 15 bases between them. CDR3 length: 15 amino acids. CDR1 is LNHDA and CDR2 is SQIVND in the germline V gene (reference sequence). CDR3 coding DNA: TGTGCCAGCTCTACTGACGGTAATAGCAATCAGCCCCAGCATTTT. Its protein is CASSTDGNSNQPQHF.

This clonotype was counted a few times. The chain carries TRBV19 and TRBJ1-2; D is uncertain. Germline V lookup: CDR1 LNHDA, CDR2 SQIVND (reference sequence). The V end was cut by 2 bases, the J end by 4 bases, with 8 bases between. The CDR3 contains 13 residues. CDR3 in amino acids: CASSISGGYGYTF. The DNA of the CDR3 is TGTGCCAGTAGTATAAGCGGTGGCTATGGCTACACCTTC.